What follows are 7 T cell receptor beta chains derived from one specimen sequenced in a study of blood T cell repertoires in COVID-19. The data were produced by immunoSEQ multiplex PCR, yet TCRdb's version contains in-frame clones alone and is incomplete. The sample lists 200,000 to 250,000 clones, 65% to 85% occurring once. Sequencing used PBMCs or T cells enriched from blood (not recorded which). The source is a woman in her forties who had recovered from COVID-19.

This sequence joins TRBV11-2 and TRBJ2-5, with D tentatively TRBD2 (6 bases). V lost 6 bases to trimming and J lost 3 bases, with 11 bases between them. CDR1 is SGHAT and CDR2 is FQNNGV in the germline V gene. The CDR3 length is 13 residues. CDR3 sequence reads: CASRGTSKETQYF. DNA of the CDR3: TGTGCCAGCAGAGGGACTTCCAAAGAGACCCAGTACTTC.

The chain joins TRBV30 to TRBJ1-3; the D is unclear. The CDR3 covers 12 residues. Deletions cut 7 bases from V and 4 bases from J, with 11 bases between. From germline, CDR1 is GTSNPN and CDR2 SVGIG (reference sequence). The CDR3 DNA is TGTGCCTCCCTCCTAATGGGAAACACCATATATTTT. Translating it yields CASLLMGNTIYF.

This chain uses TRBV12-3 or TRBV12-4 with TRBJ2-7; no clear D. Trimming left V 3 bases short and J 5 bases short, with 11 bases between. This CDR3 region has 13 residues. The CDR3 protein is CASSFRSVDEQYF. The CDR3 coding sequence is TGTGCCAGCAGTTTCCGGTCGGTGGACGAGCAGTACTTC.

This sequence joins TRBV29-1 and TRBJ2-2, with 10 bases matching TRBD2. CDR3 length: 14 residues. With V trimmed by 6 bases and J by 1 base, 2 bases remained unmatched. CDR1 and CDR2 (germline): SQVTM, ANQGSEA. CDR3 DNA sequence: TGCAGCGTGAGGACTAGCGGGAACACCGGGGAGCTGTTTTTT. Its translation: CSVRTSGNTGELFF.

The V and J genes are TRBV11-2 and TRBJ2-1, with 7 bases aligning to TRBD2. This CDR3 contains 13 residues. Per the germline V gene, CDR1 is SGHAT and CDR2 is FQNNGV. DNA for the CDR3: TGTGCGTCCGGCCGGGAGGCTTACAATGAGCAGTTCTTC. Protein product: CASGREAYNEQFF.

The count of this clone is one. The chain has TRBV30 and TRBJ1-3; possible D gene TRBD1, 6 bases. There are 12 residues in the CDR3. In germline, CDR1 is GTSNPN, CDR2 SVGIG (reference sequence). V was clipped by 5 bases and J by 4 bases, with 9 bases between them. The CDR3 here is CAWQGPGNTIYF. CDR3 in DNA: TGTGCCTGGCAGGGGCCGGGAAACACCATATATTTT.

V is TRBV30 and J is TRBJ2-5, with 8 bases aligning to TRBD2. Germline CDR1 reads GTSNPN; CDR2 reads SVGIG (reference sequence). The V and J ends lost 1 base and 4 bases, in that order; junction bases with no gene match: 11. The CDR3 totals 16 residues. The CDR3 coding sequence is TGTGCCTGGAGTGACACTAGCGGAGGAGGGAGAGAGACCCAGTACTTC. Its protein is CAWSDTSGGGRETQYF.